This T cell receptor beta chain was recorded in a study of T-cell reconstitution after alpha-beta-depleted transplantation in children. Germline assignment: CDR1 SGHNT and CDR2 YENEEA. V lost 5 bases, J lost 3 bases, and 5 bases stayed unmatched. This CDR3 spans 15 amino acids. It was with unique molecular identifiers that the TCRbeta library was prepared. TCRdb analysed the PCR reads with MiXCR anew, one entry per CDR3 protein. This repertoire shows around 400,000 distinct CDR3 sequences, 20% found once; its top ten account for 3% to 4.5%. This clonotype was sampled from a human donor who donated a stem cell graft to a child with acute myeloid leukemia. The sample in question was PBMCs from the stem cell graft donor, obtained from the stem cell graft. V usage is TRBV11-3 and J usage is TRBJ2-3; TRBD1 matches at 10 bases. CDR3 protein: CASSLGQGGTDTQYF. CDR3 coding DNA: TGTGCCAGCAGCCTCGGACAGGGGGGGACAGATACGCAGTATTTT.